These 12 T cell receptor beta chains originate from one sample sequenced in a study of T cells after posttransplantation cyclophosphamide. Generated by immunoSEQ multiplex PCR, the TCRdb table keeps only in-frame clones and is missing some. The sample shows some 39,000 clones, none of them appearing just once. Sequenced: PBMCs. The source of these receptors is a girl aged 5-17 years in good health, CMV-negative, and a related stem cell transplant donor.

The sample holds a few counts of this clone. The gene calls are TRBV7-8 and TRBJ2-7; D is perhaps TRBD2 (6 bases). This CDR3 spans 12 amino acids. Germline V gene sequence: CDR1 SGHVS, CDR2 FQNEAQ. The ends were cut back, 2 bases at V and 4 bases at J, with 6 bases in the middle. CDR3: CASSLSGYEQYF. CDR3 nucleotide sequence: TGTGCCAGCAGCTTAAGCGGGTACGAGCAGTACTTC.

This clone was seen ten or more times. The gene calls are TRBV28 and TRBJ1-5, with D perhaps matching TRBD1 (5 bases). The CDR3 is made up of 11 amino acids. Germline CDR1 is MDHEN and CDR2 is SYDVKM. V lost 7 bases and J lost 9, with 10 bases in between. CDR3 bases: TGTGCCAGCACCTCAAGGGGGCCCCAGCATTTT. Its protein product is CASTSRGPQHF. The whole variable domain, filled in from reference TRBV28 and TRBJ1-5, reads DVKVTQSSRYLVKRTGEKVFLECVQDMDHENMFWYRQDPGLGLRLIYFSYDVKMKEKGDIPEGYSVSREKKERFSLILESASTNQTSMYLCASTSRGPQHFGDGTRLSIL.

This clone was detected many times. The chain joins TRBV14 to TRBJ2-1; possible D gene TRBD1, 6 bases. V lost 7 bases and J lost 9, with 19 bases in between. Germline lookup yields CDR1 SGHDN and CDR2 FVKESK. The CDR3 has 14 amino acids. CDR3 sequence reads: CASNTQGPLAEQFF. The DNA of the CDR3 is TGTGCCAGCAACACACAGGGACCCTTGGCTGAGCAGTTCTTC.

This clone came up many times. V and J are TRBV5-3 and TRBJ1-2; TRBD1 matches at 7 bases. TRBV5-3 is marked as an open reading frame, function uncertain. The CDR3 extends over 12 amino acids. The V gene end was trimmed by 3 bases and the J gene end by 8 bases; junction bases not matched to a gene: 4. CDR3 amino acids: CARSSDRVGYTF. CDR3 coding DNA: TGTGCCAGAAGCTCCGACAGGGTCGGCTACACCTTC.

The chain uses TRBV28 and TRBJ1-5; 8 bases fit TRBD1. In germline, CDR1 is MDHEN, CDR2 SYDVKM. This CDR3 has 15 residues. Trimming at V came to 4 bases and at J to 3 bases, leaving 5 bases not matched to a gene. The CDR3: CASSYRDRFNQPQHF. CDR3 DNA: TGTGCCAGCAGTTATCGGGACAGGTTCAATCAGCCCCAGCATTTT.

The genes are TRBV5-1 and TRBJ2-7; D is ambiguous. This CDR3 has 13 residues. Germline values: CDR1 SGHRS, CDR2 YFSETQ. Deletions cut 4 bases from V and 2 bases from J, with 10 bases between. In nucleotides, the CDR3 is TGCGCCAGCAGCCCCACCCACACCTACGAGCAGTACTTC. Translated: CASSPTHTYEQYF.

This clone appeared a few times. The V gene is TRBV27, the J gene TRBJ2-7; D possibly corresponds to TRBD1 (5 bases). Between the trimmed V and J ends, which lost 3 bases and 3 bases, there was a span of 15 bases. Germline V CDR1 and CDR2: MNHEY, SMNVEV (reference sequence). The CDR3 spans 15 residues. CDR3 DNA sequence: TGTGCCAGCAGTTTCCGTCCAGGGCAGGTCTACGAGCAGTACTTC. Protein: CASSFRPGQVYEQYF.

This clone has ten or more counts. V gene TRBV7-3 combines with J gene TRBJ2-1; D is perhaps TRBD2 (5 bases). The CDR3 runs 14 residues. The V gene lost 5 bases and the J gene lost 3 bases, with 11 bases spanning the gap. CDR1 and CDR2 (germline): SGHTA, FQGTGA. The CDR3 is CASSPSRDYNEQFF. The CDR3 DNA reads TGTGCCAGCAGCCCCTCGAGGGACTACAATGAGCAGTTCTTC.

This clone was seen many times. V gene TRBV5-8 combines with J gene TRBJ1-3, with 7 bases aligning to TRBD1. Germline V gene lookup returns CDR1 SGHTS and CDR2 YDEGEE. Trimming cost V 5 bases and J 0 bases; bases outside gene matches: 8. This CDR3 spans 16 amino acids. CDR3 bases: TGTGCCAGCAGGAACCATGACAGGGCCTCTGGAAACACCATATATTTT. This encodes CASRNHDRASGNTIYF.

In its sample, this clone was seen many times. CDR3 DNA: TGTGCCAGTAGTGACTACTATGGCTACACCTTC. It translates to CASSDYYGYTF. The genes are TRBV19 and TRBJ1-2; D gene ambiguous. V was cut by 5 bases and J by 3 bases, with 4 bases left in between. Germline V gene sequence: CDR1 LNHDA, CDR2 SQIVND (reference sequence). The CDR3 spans 11 residues. Supplemented by reference TRBV19 and TRBJ1-2, the full variable domain reads DGGITQSPKYLFRKEGQNVTLSCEQNLNHDAMYWYRQDPGQGLRLIYYSQIVNDFQKGDIAEGYSVSREKKESFPLTVTSAQKNPTAFYLCASSDYYGYTFGSGTRLTVV.

This clone has a count of ten or more. The chain couples TRBV6-1 to TRBJ1-2; D is perhaps TRBD1 (6 bases). CDR1 and CDR2 (germline): MNHNS, SASEGT. This CDR3 is 15 amino acids long. Deletions cut 5 bases from V and 6 bases from J, with 19 bases between. The CDR3 nucleotides read TGTGCCAGCAGTCCCAGCCCTCAGGGGCGGAATGGCTACACCTTC. It translates to CASSPSPQGRNGYTF.

This clone appeared many times. The chain carries TRBV5-4 and TRBJ2-1, with 10 positions matching TRBD2. The V segment lost 0 bases and the J segment 7 bases; nucleotides outside the gene matches: 7. This CDR3 region has 16 residues. Germline V CDR1 and CDR2: SGHNT, YYREEE (reference sequence). DNA for the CDR3: TGTGCCAGCAGCTTGGCCCGGCTAGCGGGAGCTAATGAGCAGTTCTTC. Translation: CASSLARLAGANEQFF.